This TCR beta chain emerged from a study of radiation and T cells in renal cell carcinoma. Regarding the study as a whole: Top tumor clonotypes rose in blood 2 weeks post-radiation, then contracted.

To note about this clone: What it binds is unknown.

The method was immunoSEQ multiplex PCR; TCRdb's version includes in-frame clones alone and lacks a portion of them. Here the sample spans some 50,000 clones, 75% to 85% being singletons. This CDR3 has 14 residues. The V end was cut by 2 bases, the J end by 0 bases, with 6 bases between. The V gene's germline CDR1 is SGHNT and CDR2 YYREEE (reference sequence). Sample time point: blood 2 weeks post-SBRT. The treatment is: 15 Gy SBRT to primary tumor, nephrectomy 4 weeks later. After SBRT, blood was collected at 2 and 4 weeks, plus baseline. This renal cell carcinoma was of the clear cell type. This clonotype was sampled from a woman aged 65 to 85 with renal cell carcinoma. The input for sequencing was blood, taken from a patient whose treatment included radiotherapy and nephrectomy. This chain uses TRBV5-4 with TRBJ2-1; TRBD2 is a possible D gene (5 bases). The CDR3 loop reads CASSFGVSYNEQFF. As DNA, the CDR3 is TGTGCCAGCAGCTTCGGGGTCTCCTACAATGAGCAGTTCTTC. The full variable domain, in which reference TRBV5-4 and TRBJ2-1 provide the parts outside the CDR3, is ETGVTQSPTHLIKTRGQQVTLRCSSQSGHNTVSWYQQALGQGPQFIFQYYREEENGRGNFPPRFSGLQFPNYSSELNVNALELDDSALYLCASSFGVSYNEQFFGPGTRLTVL.